The entry below describes one T cell receptor (beta chain). The V gene's germline CDR1 is MGHRA and CDR2 YSYEKL. The CDR3 covers 14 residues. With 3 bases removed from V and 0 bases from J, the gap between germline ends came to 8 bases. This specimen belongs to a study of control samples from healthy donors and cancer patients. Only in-frame clones appear in the TCRdb table, and some are missing; sequencing was by immunoSEQ multiplex PCR. Its listing shows some 190,000 clones. The sequenced material came from blood. V usage is TRBV4-1 and J usage is TRBJ1-1, with D unresolved. This clonotype was sampled from a woman aged 25-40 years in good health. DNA for the CDR3: TGCGCCAGCAGCCAGTTTTCCATGAACACTGAAGCTTTCTTT. This codes for CASSQFSMNTEAFF.